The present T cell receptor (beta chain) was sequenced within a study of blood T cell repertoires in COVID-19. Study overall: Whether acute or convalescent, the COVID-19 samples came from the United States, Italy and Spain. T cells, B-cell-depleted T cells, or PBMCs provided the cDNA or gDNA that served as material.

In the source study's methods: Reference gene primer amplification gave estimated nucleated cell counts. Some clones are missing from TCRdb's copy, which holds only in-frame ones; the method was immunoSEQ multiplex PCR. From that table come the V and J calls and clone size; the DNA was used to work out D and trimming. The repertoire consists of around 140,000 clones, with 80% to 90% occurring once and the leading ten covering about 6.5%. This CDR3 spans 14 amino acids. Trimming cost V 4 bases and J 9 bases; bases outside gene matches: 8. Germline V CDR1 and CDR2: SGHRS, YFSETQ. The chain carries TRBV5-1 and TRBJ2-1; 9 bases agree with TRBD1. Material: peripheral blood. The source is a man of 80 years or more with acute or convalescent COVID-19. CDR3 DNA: TGCGCCAGCAGCACTAGGACAGGGGATATTGAGCAGTTCTTC. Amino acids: CASSTRTGDIEQFF.